The next 5 T cell receptor beta chains were all read from a single sample in a study of blood T cell repertoires in COVID-19 (dated by TCRdb to 2020 to 2022). Library construction relied on the immunoSEQ multiplex PCR assay. TCRdb obtained this table from immuneACCESS and retained in-frame rearrangements with V and J assigned. These tables miss some clones; where compared with another copy, unresolved V genes account for less than half of the shortfall, and the remainder is unexplained. Within this sample are approximately 120,000 clones, with 75% to 90% of them counted one time only. The ten largest clonotypes hold approximately 4.3% of the sample. Sequences were obtained from peripheral blood. These TCRs come from a human donor in a cohort sampled during active COVID-19.

In nucleotides, the CDR3 is TGTGCCAGCAGCTTAGATAGCGGGAGCGGCAATGAGCAGTTCTTC. This codes for CASSLDSGSGNEQFF. The rearrangement uses TRBV7-7 and TRBJ2-1, with 9 bases matching TRBD2. Trimming removed 1 base from V and 6 bases from J; junction bases left unmatched: 4. Germline V CDR1 and CDR2: SSHAT, FNYEAQ (reference sequence). The CDR3 has 15 amino acids.

The V gene is TRBV3-1 (or the pseudogene TRBV3-2), the J gene TRBJ2-3; no clear D. With 4 bases removed from V and 0 bases from J, the gap between germline ends came to 14 bases. Germline V gene lookup returns CDR1 LGHDT and CDR2 YNNKEL (reference sequence). The CDR3 runs to 16 residues. DNA for the CDR3: TGTGCCAGCAGCCTGGGCCCCGGTTTTAGCACAGATACGCAGTATTTT. Amino acid sequence: CASSLGPGFSTDTQYF.

This clone was seen only once. The chain is built from TRBV11-3 and TRBJ1-1; no clear D. Trimming left V 5 bases short and J 8 bases short, with 12 bases between. There are 12 residues in the CDR3. CDR1 and CDR2 from the germline V gene are SGHNT and YENEEA. This CDR3 is CASSPSSREAFF. The CDR3 coding sequence is TGTGCCAGCAGCCCTAGTTCTAGGGAAGCTTTCTTT.

The rearrangement uses TRBV10-1 and TRBJ2-5; possible D gene TRBD2, 5 bases. The V gene's germline CDR1 is WNHNN and CDR2 SYGVQD (reference sequence). There are 13 residues in the CDR3. Deletions cut 6 bases from V and 7 bases from J, with 15 bases between. CDR3: CASRKDRGGTQYF. CDR3 DNA: TGCGCCAGCAGGAAAGACCGAGGAGGGACCCAGTACTTC.

V usage is TRBV11-3 and J usage is TRBJ2-3; 10 positions match TRBD2. The CDR3 runs to 16 residues. Germline lookup yields CDR1 SGHNT and CDR2 YENEEA. V trimming: 5 bases; J trimming: 2 bases; junction bases outside the gene matches: 7. CDR3 in amino acids: CASSIRTSGHTDTQYF. The CDR3 bases are TGTGCCAGCAGCATCCGGACTAGCGGACACACAGATACGCAGTATTTT. The full variable domain, its missing parts supplied by reference TRBV11-3 and TRBJ2-3, is EAGVVQSPRYKIIEKKQPVAFWCNPISGHNTLYWYLQNLGQGPELLIRYENEEAVDDSQLPKDRFSAERLKGVDSTLKIQPAELGDSAVYLCASSIRTSGHTDTQYFGPGTRLTVL.